The 20 T cell receptor beta chains reported below all come from one sample, sequenced in a study of cytomegalovirus exposure and HLA in healthy donors (dated by TCRdb to about 2017). The method was the immunoSEQ multiplex PCR assay. For the multiplex PCR, a mixture combining 60 forward primers for TCR Vbeta segments and 13 reverse primers for TCR Jbeta segments was used. Drawn from immuneACCESS, this table holds only the in-frame rearrangements with V and J called that TCRdb kept. Clones are partly lost; checked studies trace under half to an unresolved V gene and leave the rest unexplained. The sample table lists approximately 160,000 clones, 65% to 85% of them with a count of one. Together, the top ten hold under 5% of the sample. The specimen sequenced was PBMCs. These receptors were collected from a woman in her 50s in good health and CMV-seropositive.

V usage is TRBV10-3 and J usage is TRBJ1-1; D might be TRBD1 (5 bases). This CDR3 comprises 17 residues. Germline V CDR1 and CDR2: ENHRY, SYGVKD. With 3 bases removed from V and 1 base from J, the gap between germline ends came to 18 bases. CDR3 sequence (DNA): TGTGCCATCAGTGATCCATGGACACCCTCCCGGAACACTGAAGCTTTCTTT. Protein product: CAISDPWTPSRNTEAFF.

This rearrangement joins TRBV5-1 to TRBJ2-7; TRBD1 matches 10 bases. Per germline, CDR1 SGHRS and CDR2 YFSETQ. CDR3 length equals 14 residues. V lost 4 bases and J lost 5; bases outside the gene matches: 6. CDR3 loop: CASSLGQGPHEQYF. In nucleotides, the CDR3 is TGCGCCAGCAGCCTGGGACAGGGGCCCCACGAGCAGTACTTC. Complete variable domain (other parts from reference TRBV5-1 and TRBJ2-7): KAGVTQTPRYLIKTRGQQVTLSCSPISGHRSVSWYQQTPGQGLQFLFEYFSETQRNKGNFPGRFSGRQFSNSRSEMNVSTLELGDSALYLCASSLGQGPHEQYFGPGTRLTVT.

This rearrangement joins TRBV12-5 to TRBJ2-1; the D gene is possibly TRBD1 (5 bases). V lost 0 bases and J 0 bases, leaving 12 bases between the germline ends. The CDR3 totals 17 residues. Germline CDR1 LGHNT, CDR2 FRNRAP. CDR3 sequence reads: CASGLVMAQGSYNEQFF. Here the CDR3 DNA reads TGTGCTAGTGGTTTGGTAATGGCGCAGGGCTCCTACAATGAGCAGTTCTTC.

The V gene is TRBV7-2, the J gene TRBJ1-2, with D possibly being TRBD1 (5 bases). The V end lost 1 base, the J end lost 3 bases, and 12 bases lay between the germline ends. Germline-derived CDR1 and CDR2 are SGHTA and FQGNSA. This CDR3 is 15 amino acids long. The CDR3 loop is CASSLGKQVDYGYTF. Here the CDR3 DNA reads TGTGCCAGCAGCTTAGGTAAACAGGTGGACTATGGCTACACCTTC. Filled out from reference TRBV7-2 and TRBJ1-2, the complete variable domain reads GAGVSQSPSNKVTEKGKDVELRCDPISGHTALYWYRQSLGQGLEFLIYFQGNSAPDKSGLPSDRFSAERTGGSVSTLTIQRTQQEDSAVYLCASSLGKQVDYGYTFGSGTRLTVV.

This chain uses TRBV5-1 with TRBJ2-1; TRBD2 matches at 11 bases. Germline trimming cut 4 bases from V and 4 bases from J; bases unmatched to any gene: 7. Germline CDR1 and CDR2: SGHRS and YFSETQ. The CDR3 contains 16 residues. The CDR3 spells CASSIGGLAGYNEQFF. In DNA form, the CDR3 reads TGCGCCAGCAGCATCGGAGGACTAGCGGGTTACAATGAGCAGTTCTTC.

In its sample, this clone is medium-sized. The chain joins TRBV6-1 to TRBJ1-5; 7 bases match TRBD1. CDR1 is MNHNS, CDR2 SASEGT, per germline. V lost 6 bases and J lost 3; bases outside the gene matches: 8. The CDR3 covers 15 residues. The CDR3 sequence is CASRIPGQHNQPQHF. The CDR3, as DNA: TGTGCCAGCAGAATACCGGGACAGCACAATCAGCCCCAGCATTTT.

The V and J genes are TRBV5-1 and TRBJ2-3; no clear D gene. V dropped 0 bases and J dropped 4 bases, with 9 bases sitting between them. Germline V gives CDR1 SGHRS, CDR2 YFSETQ. The CDR3 contains 14 residues. Here the CDR3 DNA reads TGCGCCAGCAGCTTGGCCACAATGCCAGATACGCAGTATTTT. Residues: CASSLATMPDTQYF.

The V call is TRBV29-1, the J call TRBJ2-7; weak D call: TRBD2 (6 bases). V was pared by 2 bases and J by 3 bases, with 14 bases between. CDR3 length: 14 amino acids. CDR1 SQVTM and CDR2 ANQGSEA come from the germline V gene. In DNA form, the CDR3 reads TGCAGCGTTGAATTTGGAGGGACGGGCTACGAGCAGTACTTC. Protein: CSVEFGGTGYEQYF.

On this clone: Compared with germline, one end of the junction differs, possibly owing to a read error. The rearrangement links TRBV7-9 to TRBJ2-3; 14 bases align to TRBD2. There are 18 residues in the CDR3. Germline V gene lookup returns CDR1 SEHNR and CDR2 FQNEAQ (reference sequence). The DNA of the CDR3 is TGTTCCAGCAGCCTCCAGACTAGCGGGAGGGCGAGCACAGATACGCAGTATTTT. The encoded protein is CSSSLQTSGRASTDTQYF.

This clone has just one count. This chain uses TRBV28 with TRBJ2-1; unclear D gene. The CDR3 sequence is 17 residues long. Germline V gene data show CDR1 as MDHEN and CDR2 as SYDVKM. V shed 3 bases and J shed 0 bases, with 15 bases lying between them. The CDR3 sequence is CASSLGSHSSSYNEQFF. For the CDR3, the DNA is TGTGCCAGCAGTTTGGGTAGCCACTCAAGCTCCTACAATGAGCAGTTCTTC.

The chain recombines TRBV7-8 with TRBJ2-5; D might be TRBD2 (5 bases). This CDR3 has 17 amino acids. Germline V gene lookup returns CDR1 SGHVS and CDR2 FQNEAQ. Trimming removed 6 bases at V and 0 bases at J, with 20 bases between. The DNA of the CDR3 is TGTGCCAGCAGTCACTCGCGGAGCGGAACGTACCAAGAGACCCAGTACTTC. Its translation is CASSHSRSGTYQETQYF.

V gene TRBV7-2 combines with J gene TRBJ2-1; D is possibly TRBD2 (5 bases). V dropped 1 base and J dropped 9 bases, with 7 bases sitting between them. The CDR3 is 12 residues long. Germline CDR1 SGHTA, CDR2 FQGNSA. CDR3 DNA sequence: TGTGCCAGCAGCTTAGTAGGAGGTGAGCAGTTCTTC. It is translated as CASSLVGGEQFF.

The V call is TRBV6-5, the J call TRBJ1-5, with a tentative D call TRBD1 (6 bases). The CDR3 totals 15 residues. V was cut by 5 bases and J by 0 bases, with 11 bases left in between. Germline CDR1 MNHEY, CDR2 SVGAGI. Here the CDR3 reads CASSTQGNSNQPQHF. As DNA, the CDR3 is TGTGCCAGCAGTACGCAGGGGAATAGCAATCAGCCCCAGCATTTT.

This clone was detected only once. The gene calls are TRBV4-1 and TRBJ1-2, with 8 bases identical to TRBD1. The CDR3 covers 15 residues. V trimming: 2 bases; J trimming: 3 bases; junction bases outside the gene matches: 5. Germline-derived CDR1 and CDR2 are MGHRA and YSYEKL. CDR3 protein: CASSQSGQGDYGYTF. CDR3 coding DNA: TGCGCCAGCAGCCAAAGCGGACAGGGAGACTATGGCTACACCTTC.

The J gene is TRBJ2-1, the V gene TRBV19, with a possible D match to TRBD2 (5 bases). This CDR3 is built from 15 residues. Germline values: CDR1 LNHDA, CDR2 SQIVND (reference sequence). Trimming removed 6 bases at V and 10 bases at J, with 22 bases between. This CDR3 is CASSVTGIGGREQFF. The CDR3 DNA reads TGTGCCAGTAGCGTTACGGGGATTGGTGGTAGAGAGCAGTTCTTC.

This sequence joins TRBV6-5 and TRBJ1-2; TRBD1 aligns across 9 bases. The J segment lost 4 bases and the V segment lost 5 bases, leaving 8 bases of the junction unmatched. The germline gives CDR1 MNHEY, CDR2 SVGAGI. The CDR3 totals 15 residues. The CDR3 reads CASSRQGVSSYGYTF. The CDR3 bases are TGTGCCAGCAGTCGACAGGGGGTCTCCTCCTATGGCTACACCTTC.

V is TRBV9 and J is TRBJ2-3, with TRBD2 matching 8 bases. V lost 3 bases and J lost 2; bases outside the gene matches: 8. CDR1 SGDLS and CDR2 YYNGEE come from the germline V gene. The CDR3 totals 16 residues. CDR3 DNA sequence: TGTGCCAGCAGCGGGGCCGGGGGGGCCCCCACAGATACGCAGTATTTT. It specifies CASSGAGGAPTDTQYF.

This chain links TRBV30 with TRBJ1-5; 7 bases fit TRBD1. This CDR3 comprises 13 residues. J was trimmed by 1 base and V by 3 bases; bases with no gene match: 0. Germline loops: CDR1 GTSNPN, CDR2 SVGIG (reference sequence). The CDR3 DNA follows: TGTGCCTGGAGACAGGGGAGCAATCAGCCCCAGCATTTT. Its translation: CAWRQGSNQPQHF.

The chain employs TRBV9 and TRBJ2-5, with D perhaps matching TRBD1 (5 bases). The J call may not be correct, given that the DNA end is closer to TRBJ2-7. CDR3 size: 16 residues. CDR1 and CDR2 (germline): SGDLS, YYNGEE. CDR3: CASSVRAQDPRNEQYF. Here the CDR3 DNA reads TGTGCCAGCAGCGTAAGGGCACAGGATCCTCGGAACGAGCAGTACTTC.

Worth noting for this clone: Sequence at one end of the junction differs from germline and may be a read error. The gene calls are TRBV7-9 and TRBJ1-5, with a tentative D call TRBD1 (6 bases). The CDR3 is 15 amino acids. Germline V CDR1 and CDR2: SEHNR, FQNEAQ (reference sequence). CDR3 loop: CSSSLVGTLNQPQHF. CDR3 nucleotide sequence: TGTTCCAGCAGCTTAGTTGGGACACTTAATCAGCCCCAGCATTTT. Variable domain in full (rest from reference TRBV7-9 and TRBJ1-5): DTGVSQNPRHKITKRGQNVTFRCDPISEHNRLYWYRQTLGQGPEFLTYFQNEAQLEKSRLLSDRFSAERPKGSFSTLEIQRTEQGDSAMYLCSSSLVGTLNQPQHFGDGTRLSIL.